The entry below gives a single T cell receptor beta chain sequence along with its context. This CDR3 is built from 14 residues. The V segment lost 5 bases and the J segment 10 bases; nucleotides outside the gene matches: 7. Looked up from germline, CDR1 is MNHNS and CDR2 is SASEGT. The protocol was immunoSEQ multiplex PCR, while the TCRdb copy is restricted to in-frame clones and leaves out a portion. The profile shows hundreds of thousands of clones, about 89% of them singletons. The data belong to a study of shared T cell receptors in the human thymus. The sample was also reused in another study, on human thymus T cells.

The gene calls are TRBV6-1 and TRBJ1-4, with 10 bases matching TRBD1. Source material: thymocytes. The TCR comes from a boy less than two years old with a congenital heart defect. CDR3 DNA sequence: TGTGCCAGCAGTACCAGACAGGGGGCCGGAAAACTGTTTTTT. Encoded protein: CASSTRQGAGKLFF.